This T cell receptor (beta chain) was sequenced in a study of cytomegalovirus exposure and HLA in healthy donors (dated by TCRdb to between 2016 and 2019). Describing the broader study: In an earlier analysis of some 550 of the donors, 276 Gb of sequence data and just under 120 million unique TCR beta sequences from roughly 200 million T cells were reported. To predict cytomegalovirus infection status, the study combined high-throughput TCR immunosequencing, statistical association of individual TCRs with disease status, and machine learning. In a later analysis, previously published TCR beta repertoires from some 640 donors were re-analyzed and high-resolution HLA genotyping was added so that TCR occurrence patterns could be studied. Donor age, sex, ethnicity and CMV serostatus were compiled alongside the repertoire data. Of the 300 to 500 genotyped donors, 70% to 90% were placed in the genetic ancestry cluster associated with self-reported Caucasian donors. All discovery cohort repertoires had been generated using a single sequencing platform. A later genetic analysis used genome-wide SNP genotypes for about three fifths of the 666 donors, treating that subset as a discovery cohort. About 300 gigabases of sequencing data and approximately 80 million unique TCR sequences were included in an early release covering 500 to 750 HLA-typed donors. Both class I and class II loci were covered by HLA typing, at four-digit resolution. Across 398 genotyped donors of the cohort, an average of roughly 250,000 unique TCR beta nucleotide sequences per donor were sequenced, and around 19% of those sequences were non-productive. Because of strong linkage in the cohort, roughly five DR-DQ haplotypes were treated as single units for association and clustering. Rather than drawing on any new phenotypic data, the later analysis identified candidate immune exposures from TCR beta sequences and the way those sequences occurred across donors. Typing coverage varied by locus: about 620-640 donors for A, B, C, DRB1 and DQB1; approximately 560 for DQA1; about 570 for DPA1; about 450 for DPB1. Along with the roughly 670-subject first cohort, a separate validation cohort of about 110 different subjects was used. The aim of the study was to test whether cataloging public T cell receptors could identify signatures of past pathogen exposure. The T cell repertoires of 700 or so subjects were profiled by immunosequencing and related to cytomegalovirus serostatus. To decide whether each TCR beta V gene segment behaved as functional or pseudogenic, an earlier analysis of over 500 of the donors relied on high-throughput TCR beta sequencing.

The CDR3 holds 15 amino acids from the cysteine to the phenylalanine. The DNA shown is the 45-base CDR3, in frame from base 1. In the germline V gene, CDR1 corresponds to SGHRS and CDR2 to YFSETQ. The V end loses 0 bases and the J end loses 4 bases, and a stretch of 13 bases separates them. Study-level results and caveats: In a later genetic analysis, a missense DCLRE1C variant was associated with V-gene and J-gene trimming of TCR beta chains, and the association was replicated in an independent cohort. The study gave a list of 150 to 200 TCR beta chains associated with cytomegalovirus. Because counts were too low, roughly 16 rarely observed V segments, including chromosome 9 orphons, were left out of the earlier analysis of a few hundred of the donors. A few of the identified cytomegalovirus-associated TCR beta chains were confirmed in vitro to be specific for cytomegalovirus antigens. According to the authors, the approach could potentially be generalized to other disease states and immunological phenotypes. According to a later analysis, TCR association rates differed among HLA loci, with DRB1 alleles showing the most associated TCRs and HLA-C alleles showing the fewest. The cohort was sequenced for TCR beta chains only, and without alpha or paired-chain data the features that could be detected were limited. The only immune exposure information available for the cohort was CMV serostatus. A cluster of highly shared sequence variants was judged likely to represent a technical artifact of the sequencing pipeline. A further reported finding was that TCR beta sequences accurately predicted the HLA-A and HLA-B alleles for most subjects in the first cohort. Broadly in line with IMGT annotations, most TCR beta V segments showed up in productive rearrangements about 87% or about 30% of the time in an earlier analysis of several hundred of the donors. Correlated functional status among segregating V segments might reflect linkage disequilibrium, but an unknown experimental factor could not be ruled out. According to a later analysis, parvovirus B19, influenza, CMV and Epstein-Barr virus appeared linked to several top co-occurrence clusters. Because HLA typing was missing for some donors at each locus, association tests included only the typed subset. Because the 87-base-pair reads could not distinguish some IMGT-functional V segments, including TRBV6-2 and TRBV6-3, those segments were excluded. Cytomegalovirus status was reported to be diagnosed by the classifier with high specificity and sensitivity in both the original and validation cohorts. Compared with the approximately 670-donor mean, donors in an Asian-associated ancestry cluster had fewer N-insertions in productive TCRs, according to a later genetic analysis. In a later analysis, some 17,000 TCR beta sequences were associated with specific HLA alleles at a false discovery rate of 0.05. When HLA alleles, especially DR and DQ, strongly co-occurred, attributing TCR associations to individual alleles was difficult. In a later analysis, most CMV-associated TCR beta chains were found to appear HLA-restricted, with HLA associations seemingly driven largely by CMV exposure. Sequencing depth was assumed to be roughly uniform across donors in the presence/absence analyses, though that assumption may not hold. A later analysis found that HLA-associated TCR beta chains were more clonally expanded and had lower generation probabilities than equally common non-associated chains. Most TCR sequences were seen in very few donors, while some public TCRs were found in many individuals.

The cohort was made up of approximately 700 healthy bone marrow donors. At the time of sampling, every cohort member was nominally healthy, though immune exposures that went unrecorded were likely present. The donor was CMV seropositive and was included in the group of some 290 seropositive cohort members. Every donor gave a peripheral blood sample, and the peripheral blood mononuclear cells from that sample were used for TCR beta sequencing. The Qiagen DNeasy Blood Extraction Kit was used to extract genomic DNA from the blood cell samples. Libraries were prepared through the immunoSEQ multiplex PCR assay. The multiplex PCR relied on a mix of 60 forward primers for TCR Vbeta segments and 13 reverse primers for TCR Jbeta segments. The CDR3 region of rearranged TCR beta genes was amplified from genomic DNA by a multiplex PCR assay. Amplified TCR beta libraries were sequenced as 87-base-pair reads on the Illumina HiSeq System. The authors' analysis ran thus. In a later analysis, tens of millions of unique TCR beta chains were counted across the approximately 670 repertoires, and roughly 11 million of these chains were shared by at least two donors. Raw reads were error-corrected and collapsed into unique sequences by a nearest-neighbor algorithm in which closely related sequences were merged to remove PCR and sequencing errors. Alignment of CDR3 sequences to IMGT reference sequences was used to assign V, D and J gene segments. For a sequence to be retained, at least a six-nucleotide match to both a V gene segment and a J gene segment was required. Rearrangements were classified as productive when the CDR3 lacked stop codons and remained in frame with V and J, and all other rearrangements were classified as non-productive. CDR3 was defined by IMGT convention, running from the second conserved V-encoded cysteine to the conserved J-encoded phenylalanine. Sequences without an unambiguous match to a single V gene segment were excluded from the earlier analysis of about 600 of the donors. An earlier analysis of 500 to 700 of the donors classified V segments as functional when productive rearrangements were above 56.7% and as segregating when the standard deviation between donors was above 5%. A statistical classification framework was built for diagnosing cytomegalovirus status from the catalog of TCR beta chain sequences. In a later analysis, TCR nucleotide sequences were compared against IMGT/GENE-DB human TR gene sequences so that V and J genes could be assigned. In a later analysis, CDR3 sequences and most-parsimonious VDJ recombination scenarios were assigned using the TCRdist pipeline. In a later analysis, every TCR beta chain was defined by the combination of its CDR3 amino acid sequence and its V-gene family, and reads without a unique V-gene family were dropped. To address suspected cross-contamination and a sequencing artifact, a later analysis removed 450 to 700 highly shared, low-generation-probability nucleotide sequences. A later analysis calculated a clonal expansion index for each public chain from normalized within-repertoire ranks of inferred template counts. Generation probabilities in a later analysis came from a VDJ recombination model fitted to out-of-frame rearrangements, and those results were checked against IGoR. Hypergeometric tests were used in a later analysis to score TCR-TCR, TCR-HLA and TCR-CMV co-occurrence, with a repertoire-size bias correction applied to the TCR pairs. A later analysis estimated false discovery rates by permuting HLA or CMV assignments 20 times. In a later analysis, co-occurring TCRs were grouped using DBSCAN, with TCRdist sequence similarity added in when clustering inside HLA-allele-positive subsets. Repertoires with fewer than 30,000 or more than 120,000 public chains were left out of co-occurrence clustering, as were a handful of repertoires with anomalous nucleotide sharing. TCRdb mirrors the immuneACCESS table, restricted to in-frame sequences. Some clones are absent from its copies; in checked studies, under half trace to an unresolved V gene, and the reason for the others is unknown. The V and J calls and clone size are taken from that table; D and trimming were inferred from the DNA. Counted in this sample were about 130,000 clones; about 10% of them appeared once. The ten largest clones represent 3.5% to 5% of the sample.

To note about this clone: The antigen this receptor binds is unknown. No per-base quality is available; no much larger clone lies one base away.

Sample: PBMCs. This clonotype originated in a woman aged 18-30 years in good health and CMV-seropositive. Recombination linked TRBV5-1 to TRBJ2-5; the D gene identity is not certain. The CDR3 reads as follows: CASSLAGGGGETQYF. The DNA is as follows: TGCGCCAGCAGCTTGGCCGGCGGTGGCGGAGAGACCCAGTACTTC.